A single sample is the source of the 21 T cell receptor beta chains below, sequenced in a study of Ad26.COV2.S vaccination and SARS-CoV-2 variants. Method: immunoSEQ multiplex PCR; TCRdb's copy keeps in-frame clones and lacks some. The sample includes around 380,000 clones, about 85% seen only once; the top ten take under 3.5%. Regarding treatment: around 19 received Ad26.COV2.S at low or high dose, single or two shots; about 5 received placebo; per-sample allocation not given. Sampling took place 63 days after the first vaccine or placebo injection. The source material was peripheral blood, sampled in a trial of Ad26.COV2.S vaccine versus placebo. Source of these receptors: a person between 18 and 60 years old who received the Ad26.COV2.S COVID-19 vaccine or a placebo.

The rearrangement uses TRBV3-1 (or the pseudogene TRBV3-2) and TRBJ2-5, with 11 nucleotides matching TRBD1. V shed 0 bases, J shed 3 bases, and the junction held 6 bases outside the gene matches. CDR3 length: 17 amino acids. Germline V gene sequence: CDR1 LGHDT, CDR2 YNNKEL (reference sequence). DNA of the CDR3: TGTGCCAGCAGCCAAGATCTACCGGGACAGGGGGAAGAGACCCAGTACTTC. Amino acids: CASSQDLPGQGEETQYF.

This rearrangement joins TRBV12-3 or TRBV12-4 to TRBJ1-1; D remains ambiguous. The germline V and J ends were trimmed by 1 base and 8 bases, with 11 bases remaining between them. This CDR3 has 13 residues. The CDR3 loop is CASSLELGLEAFF. CDR3 coding DNA: TGTGCCAGCAGTTTAGAACTCGGGCTGGAAGCTTTCTTT.

This clone was recorded once. The rearrangement links TRBV6-1 to TRBJ2-7; the D gene is possibly TRBD2 (6 bases). Germline assignment: CDR1 MNHNS and CDR2 SASEGT. Trimming removed 4 bases at V and 2 bases at J, with 18 bases between. The CDR3 runs to 16 residues. The CDR3 DNA follows: TGTGCCAGCAGTGTACTAGCTGTCGAAAGAACCTACGAGCAGTACTTC. It translates to CASSVLAVERTYEQYF.

J is TRBJ1-6 and V is TRBV18; the match to TRBD1 covers 8 bases. This CDR3 contains 15 residues. The V gene's germline CDR1 is KGHSH and CDR2 LQKENI. V was clipped by 3 bases and J by 10 bases; unmatched bases: 8. CDR3 sequence (DNA): TGTGCCAGCTCACCGGGACAGGCCCAGGGGTCACCCCTCCACTTT. Residues: CASSPGQAQGSPLHF.

J is TRBJ2-5 and V is TRBV7-9; 7 bases fit TRBD1. CDR3 length: 16 amino acids. The trim removed 5 bases at V and 5 bases at J, leaving 14 bases unmatched. The germline CDR1 and CDR2 sequences are SEHNR and FQNEAQ (reference sequence). Written as DNA, the CDR3 is TGTGCCAGCAGCACGCGACAGGGATCCTTCGAGGAGACCCAGTACTTC. Its translation: CASSTRQGSFEETQYF.

V and J are TRBV5-1 and TRBJ2-2; D uncertain. The germline CDR1 and CDR2 sequences are SGHRS and YFSETQ. The V and J ends lost 2 bases and 3 bases respectively, with 11 bases between them. CDR3 size: 15 residues. For the CDR3, the DNA is TGCGCCAGCAGCTTCGGACGACCGGACACCGGGGAGCTGTTTTTT. Residues: CASSFGRPDTGELFF.

This rearrangement joins TRBV20-1 to TRBJ2-1; 11 bases fit TRBD2. Trimming at V came to 3 bases and at J to 7 bases, leaving 5 bases not matched to a gene. This CDR3 region has 14 residues. Germline CDR1 DFQATT, CDR2 SNEGSKA (reference sequence). This CDR3 is CSASTLAGGNEQFF. DNA of the CDR3: TGCAGTGCTAGTACGCTAGCGGGGGGTAATGAGCAGTTCTTC.

This rearrangement joins TRBV7-8 to TRBJ1-2; D call uncertain. The CDR3 has 13 amino acids. Germline V gene data show CDR1 as SGHVS and CDR2 as FQNEAQ. Trimming took off 0 bases at V and 7 bases at J, with 9 bases between the two ends. CDR3 in DNA: TGTGCCAGCAGCTTAGCGAACCCCGGTGGCTACACCTTC. It is translated as CASSLANPGGYTF.

The rearrangement links TRBV21-1 to TRBJ1-1; no check of the table's D call, TRBD1, against the DNA was made. TRBV21-1 is tagged as a pseudogene. CDR3 length: 15 amino acids. CDR3 in DNA: TGTGCCAGCAGCAAAGTTGTGACAGGGGACCGGGAAGCTTTCTTT. Translating it yields CASSKVVTGDREAFF.

This chain connects TRBV10-3 to TRBJ1-1; no clear D. V lost 2 bases and J lost 8, with 12 bases in between. Germline values: CDR1 ENHRY, CDR2 SYGVKD. This CDR3 comprises 13 residues. CDR3 in DNA: TGTGCCATCAGTGAGGAAAGGGCGGTGGAAGCTTTCTTT. It specifies CAISEERAVEAFF.

This chain connects TRBV2 to TRBJ1-1, with 7 bases aligning to TRBD1. The CDR3 totals 13 residues. V trimming: 11 bases; J trimming: 5 bases; junction bases outside the gene matches: 11. Germline values: CDR1 SNHLY, CDR2 FYNNEI. In DNA form, the CDR3 reads TGTGCCGGACGACAGGGCAAGGCGACTGAAGCTTTCTTT. It encodes CAGRQGKATEAFF.

The J gene is TRBJ1-3, the V gene TRBV4-2; weak D call: TRBD1 (6 bases). Per germline, CDR1 LGHNA and CDR2 YNFKEQ. V was clipped by 0 bases and J by 3 bases, with 12 bases between them. The CDR3 totals 16 residues. As DNA, the CDR3 is TGTGCCAGCAGCCAAGAGATGACAGGCTTTGGAAACACCATATATTTT. Amino acids: CASSQEMTGFGNTIYF.

This clone was observed a few times. The V call is TRBV12-3 or TRBV12-4, the J call TRBJ2-3; D may be TRBD1 or TRBD2 (6 bases each). This CDR3 contains 13 residues. Trimming took 7 bases from V and 3 from J, leaving 11 bases between them. The CDR3 protein is CASMGGATDTQYF. CDR3 in DNA: TGTGCCAGCATGGGGGGCGCGACAGATACGCAGTATTTT.

The gene calls are TRBV5-6 and TRBJ1-5; 9 bases are shared with TRBD1. Germline lookup yields CDR1 SGHDT and CDR2 YYEEEE. The J segment lost 6 bases and the V segment lost 4 bases, leaving 8 bases of the junction unmatched. The CDR3 is 15 amino acids. This CDR3 is CASSRGDRDSQPQHF. The CDR3 coding sequence is TGTGCCAGCAGCCGGGGGGACAGGGACTCTCAGCCCCAGCATTTT.

There are a few counts of this clone. The genes are TRBV5-6 and TRBJ2-7; TRBD2 is a possible D gene (5 bases). CDR1 is SGHDT, CDR2 YYEEEE, per germline. Between the trimmed V and J ends, which lost 2 bases and 2 bases, there was a span of 11 bases. The CDR3 spans 14 residues. Here the CDR3 reads CASSFEGGTYEQYF. DNA of the CDR3: TGTGCCAGCAGCTTCGAGGGTGGCACCTACGAGCAGTACTTC.

This clone has only one observation. The rearrangement links TRBV4-3 to TRBJ1-3; the D is unclear. The CDR3 length is 14 residues. Germline V gene sequence: CDR1 LGHNA, CDR2 YSLEER. V was cut by 4 bases and J by 2 bases, with 9 bases left in between. CDR3 sequence (DNA): TGCGCCAGCAGCCCGACGGGGACTGGAAACACCATATATTTT. Protein sequence: CASSPTGTGNTIYF.

This chain links TRBV27 with TRBJ2-5; either TRBD1 or TRBD2 may supply D (6 bases each). Germline V gives CDR1 MNHEY, CDR2 SMNVEV (reference sequence). This CDR3 contains 16 residues. Trimming shortened V by 8 bases and J by 1 base, and 20 bases separated the two germline ends. The CDR3 bases are TGTGCCAGCTCTAGGGGGAGGAGACTATTCCAAGAGACCCAGTACTTC. Translating gives CASSRGRRLFQETQYF.

The chain links TRBV2 to TRBJ1-3, with 11 bases matching TRBD1. The CDR3 length is 15 residues. Germline CDR1 is SNHLY and CDR2 is FYNNEI. With V trimmed by 6 bases and J by 8 bases, 9 bases remained unmatched. This CDR3 is CASRAPGQGEDTIYF. DNA for the CDR3: TGTGCCAGCAGGGCACCGGGACAGGGGGAGGACACCATATATTTT. The full variable domain, in which reference TRBV2 and TRBJ1-3 provide the parts outside the CDR3, is EPEVTQTPSHQVTQMGQEVILRCVPISNHLYFYWYRQILGQKVEFLVSFYNNEISEKSEIFDDQFSVERPDGSNFTLKIRSTKLEDSAMYFCASRAPGQGEDTIYFGEGSWLTVV.

This chain uses TRBV10-3 with TRBJ1-1, with a tentative D call TRBD1 (5 bases). Trimming took off 6 bases at V and 1 base at J, with 15 bases between the two ends. Germline CDR1 reads ENHRY; CDR2 reads SYGVKD. The CDR3 is 15 residues long. For the CDR3, the DNA is TGTGCCATCAGGCCTTCGACAGAACCGAACACTGAAGCTTTCTTT. Residues: CAIRPSTEPNTEAFF.

Only a few counts were recorded for this clone. This chain connects TRBV2 to TRBJ1-2, with 11 bases identical to TRBD1. This CDR3 is built from 19 residues. Unmatched junction bases numbered 15, after V lost 2 bases and J lost 4 bases. Germline V lookup: CDR1 SNHLY, CDR2 FYNNEI. In nucleotides, the CDR3 is TGTGCCAGCAGTGAATTTGGGTGGACAGGGGGCCGAAACGTCTATGGCTACACCTTC. Amino acids: CASSEFGWTGGRNVYGYTF.

The V gene is TRBV5-1, the J gene TRBJ1-1; 8 bases line up with TRBD1. Unmatched junction bases numbered 5, after V lost 3 bases and J lost 4 bases. The V gene's germline CDR1 is SGHRS and CDR2 YFSETQ. The CDR3 totals 14 residues. The CDR3 here is CASSSQGDATEAFF. The CDR3 DNA follows: TGCGCCAGCAGCTCACAGGGGGATGCCACTGAAGCTTTCTTT.